Detailed here is one T cell receptor beta chain. This sample was included in a study of blood T cell repertoires in COVID-19. Germline loops: CDR1 SGHVS, CDR2 FNYEAQ. Trimming took 0 bases from V and 4 from J, leaving 15 bases between them. The CDR3 sequence is 16 residues long. Method: immunoSEQ multiplex PCR; TCRdb's copy keeps in-frame clones and lacks some. Of under 350,000 clones in the sample, around 87% were seen once. Input material: peripheral blood. V usage is TRBV7-6 and J usage is TRBJ2-5, with a possible D match to TRBD2 (6 bases). The TCR was taken from a man aged 70 or older with acute or convalescent COVID-19. In DNA form, the CDR3 reads TGTGCCAGCAGCTTAGCGGCGCAGGGAGGCACAGAGACCCAGTACTTC. Residues: CASSLAAQGGTETQYF.